This TCR beta chain came from a study of early T cells in non-severe SARS-CoV-2 infection. For the study at large: Sequencing of bulk RNA from unsorted whole blood was done, without chain pairing.

Unique molecular identifiers were affixed to single, distinct cDNA molecules. TCRdb reanalysed the 5' RACE reads using MiXCR and keeps one entry per CDR3 protein. The data show roughly 83,000 distinct CDR3 sequences, with less than 15% seen just once and 3.5% to 5% held by the top ten. This clonotype was counted between two and nine times. This receptor was taken from an adult who was a healthcare worker with PCR-confirmed SARS-CoV-2 infection or an uninfected control (not recorded which). This specimen was whole blood, taken at baseline.

CDR3 bases: TGCAGTGCTCCTTTCCATGGGTACAATGAGCAGTTCTTC. It encodes CSAPFHGYNEQFF. The rearrangement uses TRBV20-1 and TRBJ2-1, with no clear D. Germline V lookup: CDR1 DFQATT, CDR2 SNEGSKA (reference sequence). The CDR3 runs to 13 residues. Trimming took 5 bases from V and 4 from J, leaving 12 bases between them.